Shown below are 14 T cell receptor beta chains from a single sample sequenced in a study of CD8+CD57+ T cells in acquired aplastic anemia. Patients chosen for sequencing had CD8+CD57+ cells that had expanded, as shown by flow cytometry. Researchers used genomic DNA as the template to profile TCR beta VDJ and CDR3. Each CDR3 protein is one row after TCRdb ran MiXCR on the reads. The table has hundreds of thousands of distinct CDR3 sequences, about a third seen once. The sequenced sample consisted of sorted CD4+, CD8+, or CD8+CD57+ T cells (not recorded which) from PBMCs. Every receptor here comes from a human donor with aplastic anemia.

The rearrangement uses TRBV30 and TRBJ1-2; D possibly corresponds to TRBD1 (5 bases). CDR1 and CDR2 from the germline V gene are GTSNPN and SVGIG (reference sequence). This CDR3 has 12 amino acids. The V end was cut by 3 bases, the J end by 6 bases, with 11 bases between. The CDR3 spells CAWSDSGNGYTF. CDR3 DNA: TGTGCCTGGAGCGACAGTGGGAATGGCTACACCTTC.

The chain is built from TRBV7-7 and TRBJ1-2; D may be TRBD1 (6 bases). CDR3 length: 10 amino acids. Looked up from germline, CDR1 is SSHAT and CDR2 is FNYEAQ (reference sequence). The CDR3 is CARNRVGYTF. CDR3 in DNA: TGTGCGCGTAACAGGGTCGGCTACACCTTC.

For the CDR3, the DNA is TGTGCCAGCTCACTCCCCTTCAACACTGAAGCTTTCTTT. This sequence encodes CASSLPFNTEAFF. The V call is TRBV18, the J call TRBJ1-1, with unresolved D. Trimming took 4 bases from V and 2 from J, leaving 8 bases between them. The CDR3 runs 13 residues. Germline CDR1 KGHSH, CDR2 LQKENI. The variable domain in full, with the rest retrieved from reference TRBV18 and TRBJ1-1, is NAGVMQNPRHLVRRRGQEARLRCSPMKGHSHVYWYRQLPEEGLKFMVYLQKENIIDESGMPKERFSAEFPKEGPSILRIQQVVRGDSAAYFCASSLPFNTEAFFGQGTRLTVV.

This clonotype was seen a handful of times. The genes are TRBV3-1 and TRBJ1-5; D ambiguous. The CDR3 consists of 13 residues. V lost 0 bases and J 6 bases, leaving 6 bases between the germline ends. Germline lookup yields CDR1 LGHDT and CDR2 YNNKEL (reference sequence). This CDR3 is CASSQDVSQPQHF. CDR3 nucleotides: TGTGCCAGCAGCCAAGATGTGTCTCAGCCCCAGCATTTT. Complete variable domain (other parts from reference TRBV3-1 and TRBJ1-5): DTAVSQTPKYLVTQMGNDKSIKCEQNLGHDTMYWYKQDSKKFLKIMFSYNNKELIINETVPNRFSPKSPDKAHLNLHINSLELGDSAVYFCASSQDVSQPQHFGDGTRLSIL.

The chain joins TRBV7-2 to TRBJ2-1; 8 positions agree with TRBD2. V shed 1 base, J shed 8 bases, and the junction held 7 bases outside the gene matches. Germline-derived CDR1 and CDR2 are SGHTA and FQGNSA. This CDR3 spans 15 amino acids. The CDR3 sequence: CASSLGTSGYYEQFF. In DNA, the CDR3 is TGTGCCAGCAGCTTAGGTACTAGCGGTTACTATGAGCAGTTCTTC.

The chain employs TRBV2 and TRBJ2-2; D is possibly TRBD2 (5 bases). The CDR3 totals 16 residues. The V gene lost 4 bases and the J gene lost 7 bases, with 19 bases spanning the gap. Germline V lookup: CDR1 SNHLY, CDR2 FYNNEI. This chain's CDR3 is CASSVLLVEEVGELFF. The CDR3 bases are TGTGCCAGCAGTGTTTTACTAGTGGAAGAAGTCGGGGAGCTGTTTTTT.

The chain links TRBV20-1 to TRBJ2-1; perhaps TRBD2 as D (5 bases). Germline V CDR1 and CDR2: DFQATT, SNEGSKA (reference sequence). This CDR3 comprises 13 residues. The ends were cut back, 1 base at V and 8 bases at J, with 12 bases in the middle. This CDR3 reads CSARAGKRDEQFF. In nucleotides, the CDR3 is TGCAGTGCTAGAGCCGGGAAAAGGGATGAGCAGTTCTTC.

There are many counts of this clonotype. The rearrangement links TRBV6-5 to TRBJ1-2; D remains unclear. V was shortened by 2 bases and J by 4 bases, with 11 bases between the two germline ends. This CDR3 is 14 amino acids long. Germline loops: CDR1 MNHEY, CDR2 SVGAGI. The CDR3 DNA reads as TGTGCCAGCAGTTACGCCTCTGATGGCTATGGCTACACCTTC. Translation gives CASSYASDGYGYTF.

Notes on this clonotype: At one of its ends the junction is not consistent with the germline gene, which may arise from a read error. CDR3: CASSPGTVSYEQCF. As DNA, the CDR3 is TGTGCCAGTAGTCCCGGGACAGTCTCCTACGAGCAGTGCTTC. This rearrangement joins TRBV25-1 to TRBJ2-7; 7 bases fit TRBD1. This CDR3 spans 14 amino acids. Germline loops: CDR1 MGHDK, CDR2 SYGVNS.

This clonotype has only a few counts. With a much larger clone just one base away, this may be a read error. This chain's CDR3 is CVSSRGRRAFF. In DNA, the CDR3 is TGTGTCAGCAGTCGGGGTCGAAGAGCTTTCTTT. J is TRBJ1-1 and V is TRBV2; D is undetermined. CDR1 is SNHLY and CDR2 is FYNNEI in the germline V gene. The CDR3 has 11 residues.

The chain links TRBV4-3 to TRBJ1-6, with TRBD1 identical over 7 bases. Germline CDR1 and CDR2: LGHNA and YSLEER. The CDR3 sequence is 17 residues long. Unmatched junction bases numbered 9, after V lost 1 base and J lost 6 bases. The CDR3 region is CASSQGVMGDSNSPLHF. The DNA for the CDR3 is TGCGCCAGCAGCCAAGGTGTCATGGGGGACAGTAATTCACCCCTCCACTTT.

The rearrangement uses TRBV7-3 and TRBJ2-2; D not resolved. Trimming took 5 bases from V and 1 from J, leaving 8 bases between them. This CDR3 is built from 14 residues. CDR1 and CDR2 from the germline V gene are SGHTA and FQGTGA. The CDR3 is CASSGVWNTGELFF. The CDR3 nucleotides read TGTGCCAGCAGCGGGGTCTGGAACACCGGGGAGCTGTTTTTT.

The sample holds a few counts of this clonotype. This chain links TRBV6-5 with TRBJ1-1, with D unclear. Trimming stripped 8 bases from V and 11 bases from J, with 6 bases between. The CDR3 has 8 residues. CDR1 is MNHEY and CDR2 is SVGAGI in the germline V gene. The CDR3 protein is CASSHAFF. The CDR3 region has the DNA TGTGCCAGCTCTCACGCTTTCTTT.

Turning to this clonotype: Just one base apart from a much larger clone, this may be a read error. The rearrangement links TRBV2 to TRBJ2-2; D might be TRBD1 (5 bases). CDR3 length equals 13 residues. The germline V and J ends were trimmed by 6 bases and 5 bases, with 10 bases remaining between them. The germline V gene encodes CDR1 SNHLY and CDR2 FYNNEI. CDR3 sequence: CASSCRVTGELFF. The CDR3 coding sequence is TGTGCCAGCAGCTGCAGGGTTACCGGGGAGCTGTTTTTT.